This T cell receptor beta chain is from a study of blood T cell repertoires in COVID-19. This clone has just one count. Sequencing used immunoSEQ multiplex PCR; TCRdb keeps in-frame clones, though not all of them. Among over 250,000 clones listed, over 75% were seen once. This CDR3 has 16 amino acids. Trimming took 2 bases from V and 0 from J; bases not matched to a gene: 5. Germline V CDR1 and CDR2: SGHRS, YFSETQ. The sample comprised peripheral blood. This chain joins TRBV5-1 and TRBJ2-1; TRBD2 agrees at 7 bases. This receptor was taken from a woman aged 45-65 years with acute or convalescent COVID-19. Here the CDR3 reads CASSFSGSYSYNEQFF. In DNA form, the CDR3 reads TGCGCCAGCAGCTTTAGCGGGTCCTACTCCTACAATGAGCAGTTCTTC.